Presented here are 16 T cell receptor beta chains from one specimen sequenced in a study of cytomegalovirus exposure and HLA in healthy donors. The PCR ran on 60 Vbeta and 13 Jbeta primers. The assay was immunoSEQ multiplex PCR, and TCRdb's table has in-frame clones only and misses some. The sample has around 190,000 clones; around three quarters are singletons. Sequenced: PBMCs. These receptors originate from a man aged 35-49 years in good health and CMV-seronegative.

The genes are TRBV5-6 and TRBJ1-2; 8 nucleotides agree with TRBD1. Per the germline V gene, CDR1 is SGHDT and CDR2 is YYEEEE. The V segment lost 2 bases and the J segment 4 bases; nucleotides outside the gene matches: 4. The CDR3 spans 14 residues. CDR3 protein: CASSFRDRLYGYTF. The CDR3 DNA follows: TGTGCCAGCAGCTTCCGGGACAGGCTCTATGGCTACACCTTC.

The CDR3 coding sequence is TGCGCCAGCAGCTCAGGGGGAGACACCGGGGAGCTGTTTTTT. Translating it yields CASSSGGDTGELFF. The chain links TRBV5-1 to TRBJ2-2, with 7 positions matching TRBD1. Germline assignment: CDR1 SGHRS and CDR2 YFSETQ. The CDR3 extends over 14 amino acids. V lost 3 bases and J lost 3; bases outside the gene matches: 2.

The rearrangement links TRBV7-9 to TRBJ1-2, with D perhaps TRBD1 (5 bases). CDR1 SEHNR and CDR2 FQNEAQ come from the germline V gene (reference sequence). V was cut by 7 bases and J by 2 bases, with 23 bases left in between. The CDR3 consists of 17 residues. The CDR3 loop is CASTLGPGGEPNYGYTF. The CDR3 DNA reads TGTGCCAGCACCCTAGGCCCTGGGGGGGAGCCAAACTATGGCTACACCTTC.

This rearrangement joins TRBV7-2 to TRBJ1-2, with 9 positions matching TRBD1. V dropped 5 bases and J dropped 2; count of bases not matched to a gene: 12. The CDR3 extends over 17 amino acids. Germline V gene lookup returns CDR1 SGHTA and CDR2 FQGNSA. The CDR3 here is CASSPGQGAKGNYGYTF. The CDR3, as DNA: TGTGCCAGCAGCCCGGGACAGGGCGCCAAGGGAAACTATGGCTACACCTTC.

The chain links TRBV14 to TRBJ2-3; 9 bases match TRBD1. V shed 4 bases, J shed 4 bases, and the junction held 6 bases outside the gene matches. The CDR3 covers 15 residues. Germline loops: CDR1 SGHDN, CDR2 FVKESK. CDR3 loop: CASSLSTGGADTQYF. In nucleotides, the CDR3 is TGTGCCAGCAGCCTTTCAACAGGGGGCGCAGATACGCAGTATTTT.

V and J are TRBV7-2 and TRBJ1-5; possible D gene TRBD1, 5 bases. The germline gives CDR1 SGHTA, CDR2 FQGNSA. The CDR3 is 15 amino acids. The V gene lost 3 bases and the J gene lost 4 bases, with 13 bases spanning the gap. CDR3 nucleotides: TGTGCCAGCAGCTTTAGGGGTGGGCCGAATCAGCCCCAGCATTTT. Its protein is CASSFRGGPNQPQHF.

The chain recombines TRBV7-9 with TRBJ2-2; D remains unclear. The germline gives CDR1 SEHNR, CDR2 FQNEAQ (reference sequence). CDR3 length equals 13 residues. The V and J ends lost 5 bases and 6 bases respectively, with 10 bases between them. The CDR3, as DNA: TGTGCCAGCAGCCCTATTGATCCCGGGGAGCTGTTTTTT. Encoded protein: CASSPIDPGELFF.

The chain links TRBV6-5 to TRBJ2-3; D perhaps matches TRBD2 (6 bases). V was cut by 0 bases and J by 10 bases, with 14 bases left in between. There are 14 residues in the CDR3. Germline V CDR1 and CDR2: MNHEY, SVGAGI. The CDR3 bases are TGTGCCAGCAGTTACTCGGATTCCGGGAGCGCGCAGTATTTT. It yields the protein CASSYSDSGSAQYF.

The chain has TRBV30 and TRBJ2-5, with 9 bases lining up with TRBD1. Germline CDR1 and CDR2: GTSNPN and SVGIG (reference sequence). This CDR3 is 14 amino acids long. J gave up 5 bases and V 7 bases, and 11 bases lay outside the gene matches. CDR3 region: CAYSTGTGYETQYF. The CDR3 DNA follows: TGTGCCTATAGCACCGGGACAGGGTACGAGACCCAGTACTTC.

This clone was seen only a few times. The DNA of the CDR3 is TGTGCCATCCGTGAGCAGTTCTTC. Translating gives CAIREQFF. The chain couples TRBV7-9 to TRBJ2-1, with no clear D. This CDR3 is 8 amino acids long. Trimming shortened V by 10 bases and J by 9 bases, and 4 bases separated the two germline ends. Per germline, CDR1 SEHNR and CDR2 FQNEAQ (reference sequence).

J is TRBJ2-7 and V is TRBV2, with 14 nucleotides matching TRBD2. V trimming: 7 bases; J trimming: 7 bases; junction bases outside the gene matches: 15. The CDR3 contains 17 residues. Per germline, CDR1 SNHLY and CDR2 FYNNEI. Written as DNA, the CDR3 is TGTGCCAGCAACCGACTAGCGGGAGGGCCGGGTTTTGGGGAGCAGTACTTC. Translation gives CASNRLAGGPGFGEQYF.

J is TRBJ2-2 and V is TRBV6-6; TRBD2 matches at 10 bases. Trimming at V came to 5 bases and at J to 3 bases, leaving 6 bases not matched to a gene. CDR1 is MNHNY and CDR2 is SVGAGI in the germline V gene (reference sequence). This CDR3 has 16 residues. This CDR3 is CASSLGLAGDTGELFF. Written as DNA, the CDR3 is TGTGCCAGCAGTCTCGGGCTAGCGGGAGACACCGGGGAGCTGTTTTTT.

This chain uses TRBV10-3 with TRBJ2-2; D is unresolved. The germline CDR1 and CDR2 sequences are ENHRY and SYGVKD. V lost 7 bases and J 0 bases, leaving 6 bases between the germline ends. The CDR3 length is 13 residues. The CDR3 reads CAIISANTGELFF. Here the CDR3 DNA reads TGTGCCATCATCTCAGCGAACACCGGGGAGCTGTTTTTT.

The genes are TRBV2 and TRBJ2-3; D unresolved. Germline V gene lookup returns CDR1 SNHLY and CDR2 FYNNEI. This CDR3 spans 12 amino acids. V was cut by 7 bases and J by 3 bases, with 8 bases left in between. CDR3 residues: CASTLETDTQYF. The CDR3, as DNA: TGTGCCAGCACCTTAGAAACAGATACGCAGTATTTT.

This clone was counted between two and nine times. The chain carries TRBV30 and TRBJ2-5, with 7 bases lining up with TRBD2. The CDR3 covers 15 residues. In germline, CDR1 is GTSNPN, CDR2 SVGIG (reference sequence). Trimming cost V 0 bases and J 5 bases; bases outside gene matches: 9. The CDR3 sequence is CAWSVSGAGYETQYF. As DNA, the CDR3 is TGTGCCTGGAGTGTAAGCGGGGCAGGGTATGAGACCCAGTACTTC.

A single count supports this clone. The chain carries TRBV18 and TRBJ2-7; possible D gene TRBD2, 6 bases. V was cut by 5 bases and J by 0 bases, with 14 bases left in between. The CDR3 spans 15 residues. Germline lookup yields CDR1 KGHSH and CDR2 LQKENI. CDR3 protein: CASSFTLGLSYEQYF. The CDR3 nucleotides read TGTGCCAGCTCATTTACGTTGGGACTCTCCTACGAGCAGTACTTC. The full variable domain, rest sourced from reference TRBV18 and TRBJ2-7, is NAGVMQNPRHLVRRRGQEARLRCSPMKGHSHVYWYRQLPEEGLKFMVYLQKENIIDESGMPKERFSAEFPKEGPSILRIQQVVRGDSAAYFCASSFTLGLSYEQYFGPGTRLTVT.